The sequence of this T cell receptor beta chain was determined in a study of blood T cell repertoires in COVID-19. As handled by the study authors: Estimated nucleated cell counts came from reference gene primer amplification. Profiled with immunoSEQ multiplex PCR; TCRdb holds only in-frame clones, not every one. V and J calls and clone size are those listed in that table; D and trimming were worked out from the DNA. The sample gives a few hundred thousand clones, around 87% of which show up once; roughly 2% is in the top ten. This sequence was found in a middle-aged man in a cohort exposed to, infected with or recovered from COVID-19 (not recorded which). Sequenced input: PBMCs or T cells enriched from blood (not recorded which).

DNA for the CDR3: TGTGCCAGCAGCATCGGACTAGCGGGGTACAATGAGCAGTTCTTC. Translation gives CASSIGLAGYNEQFF. The rearrangement joins TRBV7-3 to TRBJ2-1; 12 positions agree with TRBD2. Germline CDR1 and CDR2: SGHTA and FQGTGA. V dropped 5 bases and J dropped 4; count of bases not matched to a gene: 3. The CDR3 is 15 residues long.